This T cell receptor (beta chain) derives from a study of beta chain features in type 1 diabetes. The wider study: Summed over all samples, the examined sorted cells came to more than 85 million. Study outcomes and limitations: Across all four CD4+ subsets, people with type 1 diabetes showed modestly shorter TCRB CDR3s.

To note about this clone: Its antigen is not identified.

Isolated RNA was reverse transcribed in full, so expressed TCRB transcripts were sequenced. TCRdb's copy holds only in-frame clones and misses some; the assay was immunoSEQ multiplex PCR. The table has about 270,000 clones, 13% to 15% seen once. Cells sorted by CD45RO/CCR7/CD25/CD127/CD95/CD27 comprised CD4+ naive, central memory, regulatory and stem cell-like memory cells. The sequence was collected from a man aged 30 to 39 with type 1 diabetes. The sequencing input was naive CD4+ T cells from blood.

In nucleotides, the CDR3 is TGTGCACATGGGGGACAGGGATTAATTCGAGCTTTCTTT. It codes for CAHGGQGLIRAFF. The rearrangement links TRBV30 to TRBJ1-1, with 9 positions matching TRBD1. CDR1 and CDR2 (germline): GTSNPN, SVGIG (reference sequence). CDR3 length: 13 amino acids. Variable domain in full (rest from reference TRBV30 and TRBJ1-1): SQTIHQWPATLVQPVGSPLSLECTVEGTSNPNLYWYRQAAGRGLQLLFYSVGIGQISSEVPQNLSASRPQDRQFILSSKKLLLSDSGFYLCAHGGQGLIRAFFGQGTRLTVV.